This is a list of T cell receptor beta chains from one sample in a study of blood T cell repertoires in COVID-19. Sequencing was performed with immunoSEQ multiplex PCR; in TCRdb, only in-frame clones are kept and a portion is missing. The sample shows about 480,000 clones, over 75% of them seen only once. The specimen sequenced was PBMCs or T cells enriched from blood (not recorded which). Every receptor here comes from a woman in her thirties or forties who had recovered from COVID-19. Each CDR3 is given with its conserved first and last residue. The order of the fields is V gene, CDR3 protein.

>TRBV29-1
CSVANPGTENTGELFF
>TRBV29-1
CSVETGTGVNF
>TRBV24-1
CATSDTGLAGGDTGELFF
>TRBV6-1
CASSDGGVKNIQYF
>TRBV5-1
CASSLAGDIQYF
>TRBV5-1
CASSLGQGALSRGYTF
>TRBV7-2
CASSLAAAGEQFF
>TRBV27
CASSLYRHTEAFF
>TRBV3-1/TRBV3-2
CASSPLGGNYGYTF
>TRBV3-1/TRBV3-2
CASSQNRSGTSYNEQFF
>TRBV27
CASSWTGGDSPLHF
>TRBV20-1
CSASRTSGVTDTQYF
>TRBV3-1/TRBV3-2
CASSQASGLTYELYF
>TRBV19
CASTWDRGDYGYTF
>TRBV7-2
CASSSTPRETQYF
>TRBV19
CASRTTGAGTGEQYF
>TRBV2
CASSLQGSGANVLTF
>TRBV28
CASSLAAYEQYF
>TRBV7-9
CASSPTNAPRLAGKIEQFF
>TRBV28
CASAAGGNTIYF
>TRBV12-5
CASGPGLSGGYF
>TRBV27
CASSLRGNEKLFF
>TRBV15
CATSRDIVDTQYF
>TRBV7-2
CASSSSGLKNTEAFF
>TRBV9
CASSVYSWREGRANEQFF
>TRBV4-2
CASSHPRLADYNEQFF
>TRBV6-5
CASSNSPDNSEAFF
>TRBV10-1
CASSEAQGAYNEQFF
>TRBV7-9
CASTLTGTGETQYF